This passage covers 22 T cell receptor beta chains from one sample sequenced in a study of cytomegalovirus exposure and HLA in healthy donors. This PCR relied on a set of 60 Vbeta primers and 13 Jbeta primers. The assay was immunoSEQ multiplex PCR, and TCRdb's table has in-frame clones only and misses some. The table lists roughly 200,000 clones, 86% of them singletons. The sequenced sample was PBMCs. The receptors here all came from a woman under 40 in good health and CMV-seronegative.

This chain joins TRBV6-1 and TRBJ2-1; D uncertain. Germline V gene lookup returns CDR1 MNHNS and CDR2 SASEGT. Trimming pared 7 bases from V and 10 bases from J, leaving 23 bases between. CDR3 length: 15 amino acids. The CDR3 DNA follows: TGTGCCAGCACACCTGGCTCTCCGCCCGCAATAGAGCAGTTCTTC. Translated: CASTPGSPPAIEQFF.

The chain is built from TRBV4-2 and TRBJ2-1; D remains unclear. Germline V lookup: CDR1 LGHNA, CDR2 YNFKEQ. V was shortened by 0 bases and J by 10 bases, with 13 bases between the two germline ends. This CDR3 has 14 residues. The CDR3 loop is CASSQDGGQKEQFF. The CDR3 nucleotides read TGTGCCAGCAGCCAAGATGGTGGGCAAAAGGAGCAGTTCTTC.

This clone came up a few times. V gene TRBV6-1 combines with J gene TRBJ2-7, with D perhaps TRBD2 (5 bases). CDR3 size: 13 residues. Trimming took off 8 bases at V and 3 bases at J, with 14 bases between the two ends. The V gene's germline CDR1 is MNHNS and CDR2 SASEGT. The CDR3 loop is CASSRRGYYEQYF. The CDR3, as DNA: TGTGCCAGCTCCAGAAGAGGGTACTACGAGCAGTACTTC.

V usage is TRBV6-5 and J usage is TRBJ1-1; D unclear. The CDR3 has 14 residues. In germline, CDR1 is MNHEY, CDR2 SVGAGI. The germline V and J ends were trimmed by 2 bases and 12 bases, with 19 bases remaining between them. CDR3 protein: CASSYPGLLVAPFF. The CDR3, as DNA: TGTGCCAGCAGTTACCCAGGACTTTTAGTCGCGCCTTTCTTT.

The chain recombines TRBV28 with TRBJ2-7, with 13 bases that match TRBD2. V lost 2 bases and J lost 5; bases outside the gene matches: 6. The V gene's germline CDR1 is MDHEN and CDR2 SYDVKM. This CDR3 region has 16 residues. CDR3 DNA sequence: TGTGCCAGCAGTTTACCCGGGACTAGCGGGGCCCACGAGCAGTACTTC. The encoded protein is CASSLPGTSGAHEQYF. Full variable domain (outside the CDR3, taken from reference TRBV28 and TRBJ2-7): DVKVTQSSRYLVKRTGEKVFLECVQDMDHENMFWYRQDPGLGLRLIYFSYDVKMKEKGDIPEGYSVSREKKERFSLILESASTNQTSMYLCASSLPGTSGAHEQYFGPGTRLTVT.

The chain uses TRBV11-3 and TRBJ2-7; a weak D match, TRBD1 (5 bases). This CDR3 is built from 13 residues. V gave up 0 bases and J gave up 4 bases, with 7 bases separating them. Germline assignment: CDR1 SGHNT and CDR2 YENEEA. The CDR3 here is CASSLDKGYEQYF. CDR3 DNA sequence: TGTGCCAGCAGCTTAGATAAGGGGTACGAGCAGTACTTC.

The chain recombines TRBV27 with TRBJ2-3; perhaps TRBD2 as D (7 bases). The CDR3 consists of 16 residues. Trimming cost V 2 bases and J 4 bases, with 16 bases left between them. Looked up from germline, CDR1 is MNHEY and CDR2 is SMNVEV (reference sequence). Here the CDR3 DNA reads TGTGCCAGCAGTTTAATGGGTAGGGGGGGCGCAGATACGCAGTATTTT. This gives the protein CASSLMGRGGADTQYF.

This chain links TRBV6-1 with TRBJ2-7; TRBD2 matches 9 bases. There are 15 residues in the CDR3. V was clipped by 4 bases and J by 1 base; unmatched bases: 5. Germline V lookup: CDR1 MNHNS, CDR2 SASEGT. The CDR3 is CASSGLSGGSYEQYF. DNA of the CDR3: TGTGCCAGCAGTGGGTTAAGCGGGGGGTCCTACGAGCAGTACTTC.

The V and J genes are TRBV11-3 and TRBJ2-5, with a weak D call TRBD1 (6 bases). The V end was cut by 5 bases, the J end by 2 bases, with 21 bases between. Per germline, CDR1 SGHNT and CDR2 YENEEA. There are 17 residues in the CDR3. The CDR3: CASSQMGAPNGQETQYF. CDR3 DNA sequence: TGTGCCAGCAGCCAGATGGGGGCGCCTAACGGGCAAGAGACCCAGTACTTC.

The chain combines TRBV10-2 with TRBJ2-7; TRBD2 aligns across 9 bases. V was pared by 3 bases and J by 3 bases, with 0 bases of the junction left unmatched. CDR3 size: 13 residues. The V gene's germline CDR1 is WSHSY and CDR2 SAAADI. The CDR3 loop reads CASSELAGYEQYF. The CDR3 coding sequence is TGCGCCAGCAGTGAACTAGCGGGCTACGAGCAGTACTTC.

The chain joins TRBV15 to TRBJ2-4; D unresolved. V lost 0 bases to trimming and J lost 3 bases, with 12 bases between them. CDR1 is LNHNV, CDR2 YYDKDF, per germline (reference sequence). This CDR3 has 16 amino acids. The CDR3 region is CATSRDRGRNKNIQYF. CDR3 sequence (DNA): TGTGCCACCAGCAGAGATAGAGGCAGAAACAAAAACATTCAGTACTTC. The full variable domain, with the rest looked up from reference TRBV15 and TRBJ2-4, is DAMVIQNPRYQVTQFGKPVTLSCSQTLNHNVMYWYQQKSSQAPKLLFHYYDKDFNNEADTPDNFQSRRPNTSFCFLDIRSPGLGDTAMYLCATSRDRGRNKNIQYFGAGTRLSVL.

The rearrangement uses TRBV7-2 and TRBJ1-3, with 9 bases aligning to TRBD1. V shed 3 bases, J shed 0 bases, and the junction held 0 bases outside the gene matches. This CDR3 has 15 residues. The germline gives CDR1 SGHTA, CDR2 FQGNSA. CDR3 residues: CASSLTGGSGNTIYF. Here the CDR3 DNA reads TGTGCCAGCAGCTTGACAGGGGGCTCTGGAAACACCATATATTTT.

CDR3 sequence (DNA): TGTGCCAGCACCCAGTGGGGACAGGGGATCTTTGGGGCCAACGTCCTGACTTTC. Its translation: CASTQWGQGIFGANVLTF. V usage is TRBV7-9 and J usage is TRBJ2-6; 10 bases fit TRBD1. This CDR3 region has 18 residues. Germline V gives CDR1 SEHNR, CDR2 FQNEAQ (reference sequence). Unmatched junction bases numbered 12, after V lost 7 bases and J lost 3 bases.

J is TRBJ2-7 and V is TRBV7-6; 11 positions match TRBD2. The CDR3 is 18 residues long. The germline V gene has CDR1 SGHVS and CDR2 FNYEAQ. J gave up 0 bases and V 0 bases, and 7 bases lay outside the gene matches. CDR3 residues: CASSLAQTSGIGSYEQYF. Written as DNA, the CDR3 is TGTGCCAGCAGCTTAGCGCAGACTAGCGGGATTGGCTCCTACGAGCAGTACTTC.

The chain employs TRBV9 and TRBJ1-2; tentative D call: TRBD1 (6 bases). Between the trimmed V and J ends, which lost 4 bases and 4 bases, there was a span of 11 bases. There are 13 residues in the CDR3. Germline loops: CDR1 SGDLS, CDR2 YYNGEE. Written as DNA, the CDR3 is TGTGCCAGCAGCCCAGGGGCGACCTATGGCTACACCTTC. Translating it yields CASSPGATYGYTF.

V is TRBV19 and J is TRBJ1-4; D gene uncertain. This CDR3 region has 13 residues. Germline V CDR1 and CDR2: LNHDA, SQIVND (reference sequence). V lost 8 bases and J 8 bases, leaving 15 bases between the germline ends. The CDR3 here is CASLTPRGEKLFF. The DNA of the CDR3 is TGTGCCAGTCTTACACCGAGAGGGGAAAAACTGTTTTTT. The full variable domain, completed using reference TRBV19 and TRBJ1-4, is DGGITQSPKYLFRKEGQNVTLSCEQNLNHDAMYWYRQDPGQGLRLIYYSQIVNDFQKGDIAEGYSVSREKKESFPLTVTSAQKNPTAFYLCASLTPRGEKLFFGSGTQLSVL.

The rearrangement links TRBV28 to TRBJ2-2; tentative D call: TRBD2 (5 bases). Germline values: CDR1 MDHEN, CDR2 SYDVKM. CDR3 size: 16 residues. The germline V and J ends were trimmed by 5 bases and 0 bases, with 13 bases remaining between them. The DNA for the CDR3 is TGTGCCAGCAGTCCCGCCGGGGTCGCGAACACCGGGGAGCTGTTTTTT. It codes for CASSPAGVANTGELFF.

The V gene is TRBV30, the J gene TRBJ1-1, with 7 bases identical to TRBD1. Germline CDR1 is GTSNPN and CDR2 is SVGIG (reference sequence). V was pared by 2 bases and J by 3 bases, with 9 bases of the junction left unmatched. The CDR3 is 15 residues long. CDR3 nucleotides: TGTGCCTGGAGTAAAAGGGGACAGCTATACACTGAAGCTTTCTTT. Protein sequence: CAWSKRGQLYTEAFF.

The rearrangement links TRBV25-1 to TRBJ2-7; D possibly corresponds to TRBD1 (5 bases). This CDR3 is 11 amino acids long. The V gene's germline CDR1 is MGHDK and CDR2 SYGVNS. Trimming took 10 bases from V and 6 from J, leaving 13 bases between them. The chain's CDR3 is CATRLRGEQYF. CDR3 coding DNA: TGTGCCACGCGCCTAAGGGGCGAGCAGTACTTC.

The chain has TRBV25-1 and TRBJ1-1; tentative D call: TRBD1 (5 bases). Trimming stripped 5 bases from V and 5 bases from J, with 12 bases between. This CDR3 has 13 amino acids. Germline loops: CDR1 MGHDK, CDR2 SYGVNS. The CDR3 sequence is CASSIQGGTEAFF. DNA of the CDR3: TGTGCCAGCAGTATCCAGGGTGGGACTGAAGCTTTCTTT.

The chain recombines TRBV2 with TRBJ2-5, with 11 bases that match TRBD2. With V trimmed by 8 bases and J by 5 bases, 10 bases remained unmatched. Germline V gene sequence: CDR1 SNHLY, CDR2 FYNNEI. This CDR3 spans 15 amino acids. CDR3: CASGGTSGPQETQYF. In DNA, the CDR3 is TGTGCCAGCGGAGGGACTAGCGGACCCCAGGAGACCCAGTACTTC.

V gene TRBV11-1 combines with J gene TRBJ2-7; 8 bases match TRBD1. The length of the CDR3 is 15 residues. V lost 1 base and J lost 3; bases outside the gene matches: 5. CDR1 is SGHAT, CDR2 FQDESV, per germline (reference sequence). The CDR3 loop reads CASSLDGTGDYEQYF. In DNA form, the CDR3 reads TGTGCCAGCAGCTTAGACGGGACAGGAGACTACGAGCAGTACTTC.